Below, 6 T cell receptor beta chains from the same sample are listed, as sequenced in a study of blood T cell repertoires in COVID-19 (dated by TCRdb to 2018 to 2020). Library generation was performed with the immunoSEQ multiplex PCR assay. As stored in TCRdb, this immuneACCESS dataset retains in-frame rearrangements with V and J assigned. A fraction of the clones does not appear; measured against another copy, unresolved V genes explain less than half of the discrepancy, and the remainder lacks a known reason. The sample has under 300,000 clones on record, approximately 80% of them singletons. The leading ten clones occupy roughly 9.6% of the sample. The material sequenced was peripheral blood. The receptors originated from a woman aged 80 or over with acute or convalescent COVID-19.

CDR3 region: CASSLKSGQGIYEQYF. The DNA of the CDR3 is TGCGCCAGCAGCCTTAAGTCGGGACAGGGAATATACGAGCAGTACTTC. The rearrangement uses TRBV5-1 and TRBJ2-7, with 9 bases identical to TRBD1. The CDR3 covers 16 residues. V gave up 4 bases and J gave up 4 bases; unmatched junction bases: 12. In germline, CDR1 is SGHRS, CDR2 YFSETQ. Full variable domain (missing parts from reference TRBV5-1 and TRBJ2-7): KAGVTQTPRYLIKTRGQQVTLSCSPISGHRSVSWYQQTPGQGLQFLFEYFSETQRNKGNFPGRFSGRQFSNSRSEMNVSTLELGDSALYLCASSLKSGQGIYEQYFGPGTRLTVT.

The CDR3 coding sequence is TGTGCCAGCAGTTACTCCCAGGGAGGGGGTGAAGCTTTCTTT. Protein: CASSYSQGGGEAFF. The chain is built from TRBV6-5 and TRBJ1-1, with a weak D call TRBD1 (6 bases). The CDR3 consists of 14 residues. V was trimmed by 0 bases and J by 7 bases, leaving 12 bases between them. The germline V gene has CDR1 MNHEY and CDR2 SVGAGI.

Concerning this clone itself: The sample carries other DNA sequences with the same CDR3. The rearrangement links TRBV3-1 (or the pseudogene TRBV3-2) to TRBJ1-1; the D is unclear. This CDR3 comprises 14 residues. Trimming pared 0 bases from V and 0 bases from J, leaving 5 bases between. Per germline, CDR1 LGHDT and CDR2 YNNKEL (reference sequence). The chain's CDR3 is CASSQDSVNTEAFF. Written as DNA, the CDR3 is TGTGCCAGCAGCCAAGATTCCGTGAACACTGAAGCTTTCTTT.

This clone has more than one count but fewer than ten. The rearrangement uses TRBV3-1 (or the pseudogene TRBV3-2) and TRBJ1-6, with TRBD1 as a possible D gene (5 bases). In germline, CDR1 is LGHDT, CDR2 YNNKEL (reference sequence). The CDR3 has 16 amino acids. V was trimmed by 0 bases and J by 7 bases, leaving 13 bases between them. CDR3 sequence (DNA): TGTGCCAGCAGCCAAGATTTACCGACAGCCAATTCACCCCTCCACTTT. Translated, it gives CASSQDLPTANSPLHF.

J is TRBJ1-1 and V is TRBV2; D is uncertain. CDR3 size: 13 residues. V lost 4 bases to trimming and J lost 6 bases, with 12 bases between them. The germline V gene has CDR1 SNHLY and CDR2 FYNNEI. CDR3 bases: TGTGCCAGCAGTGTTAACGGAGGCGCTGAAGCTTTCTTT. Protein product: CASSVNGGAEAFF.

The gene calls are TRBV6-6 and TRBJ1-1, with D perhaps matching TRBD1 (5 bases). Deletions cut 8 bases from V and 5 bases from J, with 12 bases between. CDR3 length: 12 residues. CDR1 MNHNY and CDR2 SVGAGI come from the germline V gene (reference sequence). The CDR3, as DNA: TGTGCCAGCCGACCGGAGGGGACTGAAGCTTTCTTT. Protein: CASRPEGTEAFF.